This T cell receptor (beta chain) was sequenced in a study of shared clonotypes between healthy human individuals. The wider study: Per donor, CD8 memory used one plate, CD8 naive used two, CD4 memory used three and CD4 naive used three.

Clones were sequenced by immunoSEQ multiplex PCR, and TCRdb holds only the in-frame ones, with some missing. The table lists about 2.2 million clones, around 93% of them singletons. CD8 cells classed as naive were CD45RO-negative and positively selected for CCR7, excluding terminally differentiated effector memory CD45RA+ cells. The study drew its donors from healthy HIV-negative adults without recent acute infections or vaccinations. The CDR3 extends over 16 amino acids. Germline CDR1 and CDR2: MNHEY and SMNVEV (reference sequence). V shed 3 bases and J shed 2 bases, with 16 bases lying between them.

This receptor was obtained from a man aged 18 to 35 in good health. Some clones in this sample may be carry-over from other donors' samples. The sample taken for sequencing was naive CD8+ T cells from PBMCs. This chain uses TRBV27 with TRBJ1-2; D is possibly TRBD1 (5 bases). CDR3 DNA: TGTGCCAGCAGTTTGCTTTTCGGCGAGGGGAACTATGGCTACACCTTC. Translated, it gives CASSLLFGEGNYGYTF.